Shown below are 21 T cell receptor beta chains from a single sample sequenced in a study of blood T cell repertoires in COVID-19. TCRdb's copy holds only in-frame clones and misses some; the assay was immunoSEQ multiplex PCR. Of some 15,000 clones listed, 76% are singletons. The sample was peripheral blood. The receptors were sampled from a man aged 70 or older with active or convalescent COVID-19.

This sequence joins TRBV27 and TRBJ1-2, with 9 bases fitting TRBD1. V trimming: 8 bases; J trimming: 5 bases; junction bases outside the gene matches: 6. The germline V gene has CDR1 MNHEY and CDR2 SMNVEV (reference sequence). The CDR3 consists of 13 residues. CDR3 in DNA: TGTGCCAGCGGAGCCGGGACAGGGTATGGCTACACCTTC. It yields the protein CASGAGTGYGYTF.

This rearrangement joins TRBV27 to TRBJ2-5; the D gene is possibly TRBD2 (5 bases). The V gene's germline CDR1 is MNHEY and CDR2 SMNVEV (reference sequence). V was cut by 3 bases and J by 1 base, with 18 bases left in between. The CDR3 has 17 residues. Here the CDR3 reads CASSLGRRRGGQETQYF. CDR3 coding DNA: TGTGCCAGCAGTTTGGGCCGCAGGAGAGGAGGCCAAGAGACCCAGTACTTC.

V and J are TRBV7-2 and TRBJ2-1; TRBD1 aligns across 10 bases. Losses at the gene ends were 4 bases for V and 4 bases for J; bases not matched to a gene: 10. This CDR3 spans 17 amino acids. Per germline, CDR1 SGHTA and CDR2 FQGNSA. The CDR3 reads CASSSNRQGAGYNEQFF. Here the CDR3 DNA reads TGTGCCAGCAGCTCCAACCGACAGGGGGCGGGGTACAATGAGCAGTTCTTC.

This clone was seen more than once but under ten times. The chain uses TRBV12-3 or TRBV12-4 and TRBJ1-1; no clear D gene. The germline V and J ends were trimmed by 5 bases and 1 base, with 8 bases remaining between them. The CDR3 length is 13 residues. CDR3 bases: TGTGCCAGCAGTAGGAACAGGAACACTGAAGCTTTCTTT. Translated, it gives CASSRNRNTEAFF.

The chain is built from TRBV19 and TRBJ2-3; D not resolved. The germline CDR1 and CDR2 sequences are LNHDA and SQIVND (reference sequence). This CDR3 spans 14 amino acids. The V and J ends lost 4 bases and 2 bases respectively, with 10 bases between them. The DNA for the CDR3 is TGTGCCAGTAGTAGCCCCACAGTCACAGATACGCAGTATTTT. Residues: CASSSPTVTDTQYF.

J is TRBJ2-5 and V is TRBV6-2 or TRBV6-3, with no clear D. The V gene's germline CDR1 is MNHEY and CDR2 SVGEGT. V was trimmed by 0 bases and J by 4 bases, leaving 6 bases between them. The CDR3 covers 13 residues. The CDR3 here is CASSYSQRETQYF. The CDR3 nucleotides are TGTGCCAGCAGTTACTCGCAGCGAGAGACCCAGTACTTC.

This chain joins TRBV5-1 and TRBJ2-7; the D gene is possibly TRBD2 (6 bases). This CDR3 has 15 amino acids. Germline V gives CDR1 SGHRS, CDR2 YFSETQ. The V end lost 5 bases, the J end lost 0 bases, and 15 bases lay between the germline ends. CDR3 coding DNA: TGCGCCAGCAGACCCAGGGCGGGGACCTCCTACGAGCAGTACTTC. It yields the protein CASRPRAGTSYEQYF.

In the case of this clone: This specimen includes other DNA sequences encoding the same CDR3. CDR3 coding DNA: TGTGCCAGCAGCTCATTAGCGGGAGTCCCCTACAATGAGCAGTTCTTC. Amino acid sequence: CASSSLAGVPYNEQFF. V gene TRBV7-3 combines with J gene TRBJ2-1; 9 bases are a match to TRBD2. Germline V gene lookup returns CDR1 SGHTA and CDR2 FQGTGA. Germline trimming cut 4 bases from V and 2 bases from J; bases unmatched to any gene: 6. CDR3 length: 16 residues.

The table lists this clone with a count of one. The chain links TRBV29-1 to TRBJ1-2, with 8 bases matching TRBD1. Trimming took 7 bases from V and 4 from J; bases not matched to a gene: 17. CDR3 length equals 16 residues. Germline V gives CDR1 SQVTM, CDR2 ANQGSEA. CDR3 in amino acids: CSGLGPGQANLYGYTF. As DNA, the CDR3 is TGCAGCGGGTTGGGCCCGGGACAGGCGAACCTCTATGGCTACACCTTC.

The sample holds a few counts of this clone. The chain joins TRBV12-1 to TRBJ2-7; the table names TRBD2, a call not compared with the DNA. TRBV12-1 is a documented pseudogene. This CDR3 is 14 amino acids long. The CDR3, as DNA: TGTGCCAGAGCCGACCTAGCGGGAGATTACGAGCAGTACTTC. Translation: CARADLAGDYEQYF.

V usage is TRBV7-8 and J usage is TRBJ2-5; possibly TRBD2 for D (6 bases). V lost 1 base and J 4 bases, leaving 16 bases between the germline ends. CDR3 length: 16 amino acids. Germline lookup yields CDR1 SGHVS and CDR2 FQNEAQ. CDR3 coding DNA: TGTGCCAGCAGCTTAGACCCGGGACTCCCGGCAGAGACCCAGTACTTC. As protein: CASSLDPGLPAETQYF.

The CDR3 DNA reads as TGCGCCAGCAGTTCCTCCGGGACAGGGGGCCTCTATGGCTACACCTTC. Its protein is CASSSSGTGGLYGYTF. This rearrangement joins TRBV10-2 to TRBJ1-2; 12 positions match TRBD1. V lost 5 bases, J lost 4 bases, and 8 bases stayed unmatched. From germline, CDR1 is WSHSY and CDR2 SAAADI. The CDR3 consists of 16 residues.

This clone has just one count. V and J are TRBV2 and TRBJ2-2, with 12 bases aligning to TRBD2. CDR3 length equals 15 residues. The V gene's germline CDR1 is SNHLY and CDR2 FYNNEI. J gave up 7 bases and V 2 bases, and 2 bases lay outside the gene matches. CDR3 loop: CASSELAGGVGELFF. The CDR3 region has the DNA TGTGCCAGCAGTGAACTAGCGGGAGGGGTCGGGGAGCTGTTTTTT.

The chain combines TRBV5-6 with TRBJ2-7, with TRBD2 identical over 12 bases. The CDR3 loop spans 14 amino acids. V lost 4 bases and J lost 4; bases outside the gene matches: 3. CDR1 is SGHDT and CDR2 is YYEEEE in the germline V gene. The CDR3, as DNA: TGTGCCAGCAGCCGGGGGACTAGCGGGTACGAGCAGTACTTC. Its translation is CASSRGTSGYEQYF.

The chain recombines TRBV19 with TRBJ1-5, with TRBD1 matching 9 bases. Germline lookup yields CDR1 LNHDA and CDR2 SQIVND (reference sequence). The length of the CDR3 is 14 residues. V gave up 5 bases and J gave up 5 bases; unmatched junction bases: 4. CDR3 loop: CASSGDRVDQPQHF. CDR3 DNA sequence: TGTGCCAGTAGTGGGGACAGGGTTGATCAGCCCCAGCATTTT.

This sequence joins TRBV6-5 and TRBJ1-4; D call uncertain. Germline V gene data show CDR1 as MNHEY and CDR2 as SVGAGI. CDR3 length: 15 residues. V was pared by 4 bases and J by 3 bases, with 12 bases between. CDR3 bases: TGTGCCAGCAGTTCATCACGAGGGCCTAATGAAAAACTGTTTTTT. This gives the protein CASSSSRGPNEKLFF.

This clone was seen a single time. CDR3 residues: CASSRRDRGIWAEAFF. The CDR3 nucleotides are TGTGCCAGCAGCCGACGGGACAGGGGAATCTGGGCTGAAGCTTTCTTT. The V gene is TRBV13, the J gene TRBJ1-1; 10 bases match TRBD1. This CDR3 is 16 amino acids long. J gave up 6 bases and V 5 bases, and 12 bases lay outside the gene matches. In germline, CDR1 is PRHDT, CDR2 FYEKMQ (reference sequence).

This clone was seen only a few times. The rearrangement joins TRBV5-1 to TRBJ1-2; 12 bases agree with TRBD1. This CDR3 has 18 residues. V lost 4 bases and J lost 5; bases outside the gene matches: 15. Germline-derived CDR1 and CDR2 are SGHRS and YFSETQ. CDR3 in amino acids: CASSPGTGGAPVAYGYTF. The CDR3 DNA is TGCGCCAGCAGCCCCGGGACAGGGGGCGCCCCGGTGGCGTATGGCTACACCTTC.

The chain uses TRBV6-6 and TRBJ2-3, with D tentatively TRBD1 (5 bases). Trimming took 5 bases from V and 2 from J, leaving 20 bases between them. This CDR3 contains 17 residues. Germline loops: CDR1 MNHNY, CDR2 SVGAGI (reference sequence). The CDR3 DNA is TGTGCCAGCAGTCCGAAGACGCTTCAGGGTTCCACAGATACGCAGTATTTT. Translated, it gives CASSPKTLQGSTDTQYF.

The chain links TRBV28 to TRBJ1-5; possible D gene TRBD1, 6 bases. The germline gives CDR1 MDHEN, CDR2 SYDVKM. CDR3 length equals 15 residues. V lost 6 bases and J 2 bases, leaving 14 bases between the germline ends. CDR3 coding DNA: TGTGCCAGCAGCAAGACAGGTTCCGGCAATCAGCCCCAGCATTTT. This sequence encodes CASSKTGSGNQPQHF.

This chain uses TRBV5-1 with TRBJ1-1; the match to TRBD1 covers 9 bases. CDR1 is SGHRS and CDR2 is YFSETQ in the germline V gene. Trimming took 6 bases from V and 5 from J; bases not matched to a gene: 8. CDR3 length: 14 amino acids. CDR3 in amino acids: CASKTGGYRTEAFF. The CDR3 coding sequence is TGCGCCAGCAAGACAGGGGGTTATCGGACTGAAGCTTTCTTT.